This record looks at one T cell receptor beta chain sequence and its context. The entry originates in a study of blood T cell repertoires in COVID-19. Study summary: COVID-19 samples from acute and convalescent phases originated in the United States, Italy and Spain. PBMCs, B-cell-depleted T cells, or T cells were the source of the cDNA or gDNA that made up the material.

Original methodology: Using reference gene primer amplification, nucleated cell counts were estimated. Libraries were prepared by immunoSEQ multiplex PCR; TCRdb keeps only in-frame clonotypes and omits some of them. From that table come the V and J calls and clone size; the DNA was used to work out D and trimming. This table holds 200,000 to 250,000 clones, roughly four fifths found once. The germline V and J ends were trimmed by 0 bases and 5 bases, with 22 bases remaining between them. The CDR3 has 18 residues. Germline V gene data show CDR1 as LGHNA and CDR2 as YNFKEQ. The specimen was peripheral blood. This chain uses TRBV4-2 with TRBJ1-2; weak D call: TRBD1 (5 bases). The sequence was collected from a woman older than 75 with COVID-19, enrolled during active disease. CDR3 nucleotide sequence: TGTGCCAGCAGCCAAGATAGGCCCTCGACAGCCGCTTTTTATGGCTACACCTTC. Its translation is CASSQDRPSTAAFYGYTF.